The rows below give T cell receptor beta chains drawn from one sample of a study of blood T cell repertoires in COVID-19. TCRdb's table, derived via immunoSEQ multiplex PCR, lists solely in-frame clones and lacks some. The data contain approximately 240,000 clones, around 81% of them seen just once; the ten biggest clones take up roughly 2.3%. Material: peripheral blood. Every receptor here comes from a woman aged 60-75 years with acute or convalescent COVID-19. The CDR3 runs from the conserved cysteine through the conserved F or W. D genes are given only for firm matches. Size values are once, few and many counts, or a class for expanded clones, and some rows have none.

>.|TRBJ1-2|.|TRBV5-1|13
TGCGCCAGCAGCTTGGACAGCACCTATGGCTACACCTTC
CASSLDSTYGYTF
>.|TRBJ2-1|.|TRBV2|14
TGTGCCAGCAGTGTCGGACATGTTGACAATGAGCAGTTCTTC
CASSVGHVDNEQFF
>.|TRBJ1-4|TRBD1|TRBV7-9|13
TGTGCCAGCAGTTTCGGACAGGGATTAAAACTGTTTTTT
CASSFGQGLKLFF
>.|TRBJ1-2|TRBD1|TRBV7-2|14
TGTGCCAGCAGCTTAGGGACAGGGAACTATGGCTACACCTTC
CASSLGTGNYGYTF
>.|TRBJ1-1|TRBD1|TRBV4-1|15
TGCGCCAGCAGCCAAGATACAGGGGGCGGGCCCGAAGCTTTCTTT
CASSQDTGGGPEAFF
>.|TRBJ1-2|.|TRBV7-8|16
TGTGCCAGCAGCCGGAGGGGGGGTACAGGGAACTATGGCTACACCTTC
CASSRRGGTGNYGYTF
>few|TRBJ1-2|TRBD1|TRBV19|15
TGTGCCAGTAGTATAGCCGGGACAGGATCCTCCCGCTACACCTTC
CASSIAGTGSSRYTF
>.|TRBJ1-4|.|TRBV5-1|15
TGCGCCAGCAGCTTGACAGGGAATAACGGTGAAAAACTGTTTTTT
CASSLTGNNGEKLFF
>.|TRBJ1-4|TRBD1|TRBV7-9|14
TGTGCCAGCAGCTTGACAGGGTTTGGCGAAAAACTGTTTTTT
CASSLTGFGEKLFF
>.|TRBJ2-2|.|TRBV6-5|14
TGTGCCAGCAGTTACCGAGGAGGAGCCGGGGAGCTGTTTTTT
CASSYRGGAGELFF
>.|TRBJ1-2|.|TRBV3-1/TRBV3-2|17
TGTGCCAGCAGCCAGGATTCAGGGGCGCTTGCTAACTATGGCTACACCTTC
CASSQDSGALANYGYTF
>.|TRBJ1-2|.|TRBV5-4|13
TGTGCCAGCGCCGAGGCTTCTAACTATGGCTACACCTTC
CASAEASNYGYTF
>.|TRBJ1-2|TRBD1|TRBV2|17
TGTGCCAGCAGTGAGGACAGGGGGCCCTCTCCTAACTATGGCTACACCTTC
CASSEDRGPSPNYGYTF
>.|TRBJ2-7|TRBD1|TRBV5-1|15
TGCGCCAGCAGCCCAGAAGAAACAGGGGGGTCCGAGCAGTACTTC
CASSPEETGGSEQYF
>.|TRBJ2-7|TRBD1|TRBV5-1|13
TGCGCCAGCAGAAGACAGGGTACCCACGAGCAGTACTTC
CASRRQGTHEQYF
>.|TRBJ2-2|.|TRBV19|16
TGTGCCAGTAGTCTGGCTAGGGCAAGGGGCACCGGGGAGCTGTTTTTT
CASSLARARGTGELFF
>.|TRBJ2-2|.|TRBV7-2|15
TGTGCCAGCAGTCGGAATGTCGGGGGCACCGGGGAGCTGTTTTTT
CASSRNVGGTGELFF
>once|TRBJ2-1|TRBD1|TRBV11-2|18
TGTGCCAGCAGCACCCGCCCCGTGACAGGGGGTTCCTACAATGAGCAGTTCTTC
CASSTRPVTGGSYNEQFF
>.|TRBJ1-1|.|TRBV19|13
TGTGCCAGTAGTATTGGGGGGGCCACTGAAGCTTTCTTT
CASSIGGATEAFF
>.|TRBJ1-4|TRBD1|TRBV6-5|14
TGTGCCAGCATGGAGGACAGGGGGAGAGAAAAACTGTTTTTT
CASMEDRGREKLFF
>.|TRBJ1-5|.|TRBV15|14
TGTGCCACCAGCGGGAGCCCGGGGGGTCAGCCCCAGCATTTT
CATSGSPGGQPQHF
>.|TRBJ2-3|TRBD2|TRBV4-1|19
TGCGCCAGCAGCCAAGTTTTCATGAGCGGGGGGGCCCAGGCAGATACGCAGTATTTT
CASSQVFMSGGAQADTQYF
>.|TRBJ2-1|.|TRBV7-2|16
TGTGCCAGCAGGTACAGGGGCATCCGGGGGTACAATGAGCAGTTCTTC
CASRYRGIRGYNEQFF
>.|TRBJ1-1|.|TRBV9|13
TGTGCCAGCAGCGTAGCTGTGAACACTGAAGCTTTCTTT
CASSVAVNTEAFF
>.|TRBJ1-1|TRBD1|TRBV11-2|14
TGTGCCAGCAGCTTAGAAATGACAGGGGGCATGGCTTTCTTT
CASSLEMTGGMAFF
>.|TRBJ1-2|.|TRBV5-5|14
TGTGCCAGCAGCCCCGTACGACGGGACTATGGCTACACCTTC
CASSPVRRDYGYTF
>once|TRBJ1-3|.|TRBV14|13
TGTGCCAGCAGCCGGGAGGAAGGAAACACCATATATTTT
CASSREEGNTIYF
>.|TRBJ2-1|TRBD1|TRBV5-4|15
TGTGCCAGCAGCTTGGGACAGGGTATCTACAATGAGCAGTTCTTC
CASSLGQGIYNEQFF
>.|TRBJ2-2|TRBD2|TRBV4-2|18
TGTGCCAGCAGCCCCGTGGGGCGGGGGGGCCCCAACACCGGGGAGCTGTTTTTT
CASSPVGRGGPNTGELFF
>.|TRBJ1-3|TRBD1|TRBV5-4|14
TGTGCCAGCAGCACCCGGGACAGGAGAACGTCCATATATTTT
CASSTRDRRTSIYF
>.|TRBJ1-5|.|TRBV11-2|15
TGTGCCAGCAGCTTAGAAGCTGGAGGAAATCAGCCCCAGCATTTT
CASSLEAGGNQPQHF
>.|TRBJ2-1|.|TRBV2|15
TGTGCCAGCAGCAGATCGGGACACTCCTACAATGAGCAGTTCTTC
CASSRSGHSYNEQFF
>.|TRBJ2-5|TRBD2|TRBV7-2|13
TGTGCCAGCAGCCGAAAGCGGGGCGAGACCCAGTACTTC
CASSRKRGETQYF
>.|TRBJ1-5|TRBD1|TRBV28|14
TGTGCCAGCAGTTCTAATTATCAGGGGGAGCCCCAGCATTTT
CASSSNYQGEPQHF
>.|TRBJ1-4|TRBD1|TRBV6-6|14
TGTGCCAGCAGAAACAGGGGAACTAATGAAAAACTGTTTTTT
CASRNRGTNEKLFF
>.|TRBJ1-1|.|TRBV10-1|16
TGCGCCAGCAGCCAGCAGTTAATCAGGATGAACACTGAAGCTTTCTTT
CASSQQLIRMNTEAFF
>.|TRBJ2-2|.|TRBV28|15
TGTGCCAGCAAATCGGCGACAGGGAACACCGGGGAGCTGTTTTTT
CASKSATGNTGELFF
>.|TRBJ2-2|.|TRBV10-2|11
TGCGCCAGCAGTGGCGCCGGGGAGCTGTTTTTT
CASSGAGELFF
>.|TRBJ1-1|.|TRBV5-1|12
TGCGCCAGCAGCTTTGCCGGGATTGAAGCTTTCTTT
CASSFAGIEAFF
>.|TRBJ2-1|TRBD1|TRBV9|14
TGTGCCAGCAGCGTAGGGACAGGGGTGCATGAGCAGTTCTTC
CASSVGTGVHEQFF
>.|TRBJ1-2|.|TRBV19|16
TGTGCCAGTAAGAGGGGGTTGGGGGACGAGTTCTATGGCTACACCTTC
CASKRGLGDEFYGYTF
>.|TRBJ2-1|TRBD2|TRBV4-1|17
TGCGCCAGCAGCCAAGCCCTAGCGGTCGGTCGAAACAATGAGCAGTTCTTC
CASSQALAVGRNNEQFF
>.|TRBJ2-7|.|TRBV28|15
TGTGCCAGCACTCCAGACATCGGGGTCCTACGCGAGCAGTACTTC
CASTPDIGVLREQYF
>.|TRBJ1-2|TRBD1|TRBV10-3|16
TGTGCCATCAGTGAGGAGGACAGGGGGGATTACTATGGCTACACCTTC
CAISEEDRGDYYGYTF
>.|TRBJ1-2|.|TRBV6-6|18
TGTGCCAGCAGTCCCCTCGTACCCAGGGGAGGGCGGGGGTATGGCTACACCTTC
CASSPLVPRGGRGYGYTF
>.|TRBJ2-1|TRBD2|TRBV6-2/TRBV6-3|19
TGTGCCAGCAGTTACGTGCTAGCGGGGGGCCCCGAAACCTACAATGAGCAGTTCTTC
CASSYVLAGGPETYNEQFF
>.|TRBJ2-7|.|TRBV6-5|14
TGTGCCAGCAGTTACACAGAAAGCTCCTACGAGCAGTACTTC
CASSYTESSYEQYF